The present TCR beta chain was sequenced within a study of identical twins. A universal primer site arose from template switching, and cDNA bore unique molecular identifiers. TCRdb used MiXCR to reprocess the 5' RACE reads, holding one entry per CDR3 protein. The sample contains about 290,000 distinct CDR3 sequences, nearly 9.5% of which appear only once. This clonotype was seen ten or more times. What it binds is unknown. Broader study findings: Compared with models, monozygotic twins showed more out-of-frame TCR alpha sharing. The same donors were not followed; conclusions instead depended on cross-sectional statistical analysis.

The same data also went into a second study, on yellow fever vaccine responses in identical twins.

The receptor comes from a woman under 30 in good health. The sample comprised CD8+ T cells sorted from blood.

For the CDR3, the DNA is TGTGCCAGCACTCCCCCCCAAGGGGTACTAGCCAAAAACATTCAGTACTTC. This gives the protein CASTPPQGVLAKNIQYF. This rearrangement joins TRBV6-1 to TRBJ2-4, with D possibly being TRBD1 (5 bases). The germline gives CDR1 MNHNS, CDR2 SASEGT. Trimming pared 7 bases from V and 0 bases from J, leaving 19 bases between. This CDR3 comprises 17 residues.